Below, one T cell receptor (beta chain) is given with its context. Its antigen is unknown. This specimen belongs to a study of tumor-infiltrating lymphocytes in localized non-small cell lung cancer. Study details: The cohort mixed smokers and never-smokers, several histologies, and some post-neoadjuvant-chemotherapy samples.

Repertoires were generated with immunoSEQ multiplex PCR, while TCRdb's copy carries only in-frame clones and drops some. Of 15,000 to 20,000 clones listed, around 73% were seen once; the top ten hold 4.3%. General study points: Tumor T-cell fraction was not associated with recurrence-free survival. Technical variation could not be separated from intratumor heterogeneity here.

Trimming took 2 bases from V and 6 from J, leaving 13 bases between them. Germline V gives CDR1 MNHNS, CDR2 SASEGT. CDR3 length: 14 residues. The source is a human donor with non-small cell lung cancer. Material: lung tumor tissue. The V and J genes are TRBV6-1 and TRBJ1-1; weak D call: TRBD1 (5 bases). The CDR3 protein is CASSESGGRAEAFF. DNA of the CDR3: TGTGCCAGCAGTGAATCGGGGGGTAGGGCTGAAGCTTTCTTT.